This section outlines one TCR beta chain sequence together with its context. Antigen: not known. The data stem from a study of cytomegalovirus exposure and HLA in healthy donors. Study details: The study's early data release held tens of millions of unique TCRs from HLA-typed donors.

Study findings and constraints: TCR beta chain V- and J-gene trimming was linked, in a later analysis, to a missense variant in DCLRE1C. Per a later analysis, HLA-associated TCR beta chains showed more clonal expansion than other, equally common TCR beta chains.

Primers: 60 Vbeta forward and 13 Jbeta reverse. As handled by the study authors: Later, an analysis found 80 million or so unique TCR beta chains, and 8.5 million to 14 million of these were shared. TCRdb's copy holds only in-frame clones and misses some; the assay was immunoSEQ multiplex PCR. V, J and clone size were drawn from that table, and D and trimming were deduced from the DNA. This sample carries around 63,000 clones, roughly 84% of them seen once, and the ten largest clones take nearly 3%. The J segment lost 1 base and the V segment lost 1 base, leaving 10 bases of the junction unmatched. The CDR3 has 17 amino acids. Germline V gene data show CDR1 as SGHNT and CDR2 as YYREEE (reference sequence).

The receptor was derived from a woman aged 30 to 39 in good health and CMV-seronegative. The chain joins TRBV5-4 to TRBJ1-1, with TRBD1 matching over 7 bases. The sequenced material came from PBMCs. CDR3 loop: CASSLLGARGTNTEAFF. CDR3 nucleotide sequence: TGTGCCAGCAGCTTGTTGGGGGCCAGGGGGACGAACACTGAAGCTTTCTTT.